This T cell receptor (beta chain) was sequenced in a study of shared clonotypes between healthy human individuals. Broader study findings: Non-shared clonotypes displayed generation probabilities falling below those of clonotypes present in all four donors.

As concerns this clone: Its antigen remains unidentified.

Clones were read by immunoSEQ multiplex PCR, and TCRdb kept only the in-frame ones, dropping some. This sample has hundreds of thousands of clones, with roughly 80% found just once. There are 13 residues in the CDR3. Germline CDR1 LNHDA, CDR2 SQIVND (reference sequence). Trimming left V 9 bases short and J 0 bases short, with 11 bases between. What was sequenced was memory CD4+ T cells sorted from blood. Subset reported: CD45RA-negative fraction. V and J are TRBV19 and TRBJ1-2; D is perhaps TRBD1 (6 bases). The clonotype comes from a man aged 30 to 45 in good health. The CDR3 coding sequence is TGTGCCAGCGCCCGGGACACTAACTATGGCTACACCTTC. Its protein product is CASARDTNYGYTF.